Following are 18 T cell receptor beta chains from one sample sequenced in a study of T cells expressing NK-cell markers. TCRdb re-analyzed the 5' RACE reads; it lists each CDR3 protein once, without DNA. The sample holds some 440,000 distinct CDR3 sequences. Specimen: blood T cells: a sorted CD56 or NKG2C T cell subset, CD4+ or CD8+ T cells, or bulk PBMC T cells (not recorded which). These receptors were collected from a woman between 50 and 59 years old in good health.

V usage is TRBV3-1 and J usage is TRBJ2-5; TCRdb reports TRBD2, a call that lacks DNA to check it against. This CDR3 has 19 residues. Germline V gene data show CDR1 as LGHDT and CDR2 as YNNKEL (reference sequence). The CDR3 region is CASSQSSGSIFEGKETQYF.

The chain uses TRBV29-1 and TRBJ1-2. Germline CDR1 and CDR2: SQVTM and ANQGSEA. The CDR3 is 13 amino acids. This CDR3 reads CSAVGSGGYGYTF.

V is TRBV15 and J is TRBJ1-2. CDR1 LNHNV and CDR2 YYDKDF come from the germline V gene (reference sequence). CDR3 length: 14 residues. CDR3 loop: CATSKEWLGDGYTF.

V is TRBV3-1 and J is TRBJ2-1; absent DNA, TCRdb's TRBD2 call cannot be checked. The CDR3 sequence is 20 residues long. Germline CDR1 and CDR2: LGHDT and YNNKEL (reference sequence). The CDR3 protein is CASSHRLAGGVGSSYNEQFF.

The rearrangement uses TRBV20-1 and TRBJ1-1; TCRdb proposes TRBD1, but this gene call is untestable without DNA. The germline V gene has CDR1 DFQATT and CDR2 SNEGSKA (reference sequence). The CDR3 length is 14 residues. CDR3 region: CSADGGGWNTEAFF.

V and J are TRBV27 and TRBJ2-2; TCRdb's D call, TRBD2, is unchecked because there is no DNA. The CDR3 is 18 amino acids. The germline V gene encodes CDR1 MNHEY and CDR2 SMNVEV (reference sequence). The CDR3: CASSLRRTSGRIDGELFF.

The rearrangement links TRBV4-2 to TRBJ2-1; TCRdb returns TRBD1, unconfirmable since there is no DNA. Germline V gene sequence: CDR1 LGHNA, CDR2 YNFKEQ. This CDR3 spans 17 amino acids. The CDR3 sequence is CASSPSGGSPSYNEQFF.

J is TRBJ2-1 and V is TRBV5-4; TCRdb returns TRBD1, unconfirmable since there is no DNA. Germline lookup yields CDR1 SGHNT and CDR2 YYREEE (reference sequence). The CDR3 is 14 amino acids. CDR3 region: CASSLSGAGVEQFF.

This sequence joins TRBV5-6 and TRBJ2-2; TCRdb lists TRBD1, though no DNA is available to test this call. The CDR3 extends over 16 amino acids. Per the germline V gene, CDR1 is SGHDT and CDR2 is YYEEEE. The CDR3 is CASSLRAGGATGELFF.

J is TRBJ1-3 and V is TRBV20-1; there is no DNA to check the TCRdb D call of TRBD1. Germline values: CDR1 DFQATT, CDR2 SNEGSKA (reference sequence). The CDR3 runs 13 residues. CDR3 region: CSAPGQSGNTIYF.

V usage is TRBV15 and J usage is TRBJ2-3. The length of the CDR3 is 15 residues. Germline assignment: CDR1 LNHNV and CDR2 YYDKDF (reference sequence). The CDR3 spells CATRRGVERTDTQYF. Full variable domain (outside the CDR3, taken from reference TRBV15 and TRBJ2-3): DAMVIQNPRYQVTQFGKPVTLSCSQTLNHNVMYWYQQKSSQAPKLLFHYYDKDFNNEADTPDNFQSRRPNTSFCFLDIRSPGLGDTAMYLCATRRGVERTDTQYFGPGTRLTVL.

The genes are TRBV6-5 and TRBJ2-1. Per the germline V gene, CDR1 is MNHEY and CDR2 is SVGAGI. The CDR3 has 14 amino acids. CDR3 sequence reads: CASSYSTVANEQFF.

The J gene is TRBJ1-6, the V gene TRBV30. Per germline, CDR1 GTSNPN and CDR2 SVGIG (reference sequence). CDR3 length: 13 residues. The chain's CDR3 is CAWRGEGNSPLHF.

CDR3 region: CASRSYSGALTPNF. The V call is TRBV5-6, the J call TRBJ2-3; TCRdb gives TRBD2 as the D gene, but with no DNA this cannot be confirmed. Germline CDR1 SGHDT, CDR2 YYEEEE. This CDR3 spans 14 amino acids.

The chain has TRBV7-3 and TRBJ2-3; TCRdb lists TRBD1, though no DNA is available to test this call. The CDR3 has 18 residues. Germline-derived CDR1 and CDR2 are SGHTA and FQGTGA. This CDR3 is CASSTESGAGGTTDTQYF.

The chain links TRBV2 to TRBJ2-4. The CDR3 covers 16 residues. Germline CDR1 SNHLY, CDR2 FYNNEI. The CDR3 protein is CASSEHGGLAKNIQYF.

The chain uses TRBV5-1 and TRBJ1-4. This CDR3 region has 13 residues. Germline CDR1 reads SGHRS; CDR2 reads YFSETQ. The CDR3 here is CASSLDLNEKLFF.

The CDR3 here is CASSESRPPYNEQFF. J is TRBJ2-1 and V is TRBV5-1; TCRdb outputs TRBD2, but without DNA this stays unchecked. The germline CDR1 and CDR2 sequences are SGHRS and YFSETQ. CDR3 length: 15 amino acids. The variable domain in full, completed from reference TRBV5-1 and TRBJ2-1, reads KAGVTQTPRYLIKTRGQQVTLSCSPISGHRSVSWYQQTPGQGLQFLFEYFSETQRNKGNFPGRFSGRQFSNSRSEMNVSTLELGDSALYLCASSESRPPYNEQFFGPGTRLTVL.